The T cell receptor beta chain described here comes from a study of siplizumab effects on memory and regulatory T cells. Profiling relied on immunoSEQ multiplex PCR, and the TCRdb table lists in-frame clones only, not all of them. The sample shows 92,000 or so clones, about nine tenths of them seen only once. The CDR3 contains 16 residues. Germline lookup yields CDR1 MGHRA and CDR2 YSYEKL. The V gene lost 1 base and the J gene lost 4 bases, with 14 bases spanning the gap. Regarding this clone: Antigen unknown.

Study outcomes and limitations: Naive T cells appeared more varied than memory cells and looked like key alloresponse contributors.

The chain uses TRBV4-1 and TRBJ2-1; D gene unclear. The origin of this receptor is a human donor in good health. Source material: CD4+ T cells sorted from blood. The CDR3 protein is CASSQGPLVTYNEQFF. In DNA form, the CDR3 reads TGCGCCAGCAGCCAAGGCCCGCTCGTTACGTACAATGAGCAGTTCTTC.